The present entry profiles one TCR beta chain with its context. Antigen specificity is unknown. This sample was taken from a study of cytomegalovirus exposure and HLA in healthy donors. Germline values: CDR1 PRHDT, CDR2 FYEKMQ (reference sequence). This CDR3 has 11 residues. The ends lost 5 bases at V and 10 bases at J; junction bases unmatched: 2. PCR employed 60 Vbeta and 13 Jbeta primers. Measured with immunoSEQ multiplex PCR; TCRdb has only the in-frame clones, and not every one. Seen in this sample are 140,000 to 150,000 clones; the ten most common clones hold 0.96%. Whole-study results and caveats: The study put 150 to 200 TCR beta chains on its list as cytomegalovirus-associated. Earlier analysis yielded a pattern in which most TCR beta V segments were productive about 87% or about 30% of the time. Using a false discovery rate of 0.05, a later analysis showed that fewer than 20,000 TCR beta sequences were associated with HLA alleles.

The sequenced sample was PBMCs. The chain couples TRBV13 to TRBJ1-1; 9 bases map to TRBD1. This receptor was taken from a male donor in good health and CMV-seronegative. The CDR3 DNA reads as TGTGCCAGCAGCGCACAGGGGGCAGCTTTCTTT. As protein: CASSAQGAAFF.